This TCR beta chain came from a study of blood T cell repertoires in COVID-19. Study as a whole: Samples of COVID-19 (acute and convalescent) were obtained from the United States, Italy and Spain. The cDNA or gDNA used as material had been derived from T cells, B-cell-depleted T cells, or PBMCs.

V was clipped by 1 base and J by 0 bases, with 7 bases between them. The length of the CDR3 is 13 residues. From germline, CDR1 is SQVTM and CDR2 ANQGSEA. Authors' processing steps: For nucleated cells, counts were estimated from reference gene primer amplification. TCRdb's table, derived via immunoSEQ multiplex PCR, lists solely in-frame clones and lacks some. Clone size and the V and J calls come from that table; the DNA yielded D and trimming. Here the sample spans about 180,000 clones, roughly 82% being singletons. The sequence was obtained from a woman aged 70 to 79 with acute or convalescent COVID-19. This chain uses TRBV29-1 with TRBJ2-7; D gene unclear. Sequencing input: peripheral blood. CDR3 protein: CSVEADTSYEQYF. The CDR3 DNA reads as TGCAGCGTTGAAGCCGACACCTCCTACGAGCAGTACTTC.